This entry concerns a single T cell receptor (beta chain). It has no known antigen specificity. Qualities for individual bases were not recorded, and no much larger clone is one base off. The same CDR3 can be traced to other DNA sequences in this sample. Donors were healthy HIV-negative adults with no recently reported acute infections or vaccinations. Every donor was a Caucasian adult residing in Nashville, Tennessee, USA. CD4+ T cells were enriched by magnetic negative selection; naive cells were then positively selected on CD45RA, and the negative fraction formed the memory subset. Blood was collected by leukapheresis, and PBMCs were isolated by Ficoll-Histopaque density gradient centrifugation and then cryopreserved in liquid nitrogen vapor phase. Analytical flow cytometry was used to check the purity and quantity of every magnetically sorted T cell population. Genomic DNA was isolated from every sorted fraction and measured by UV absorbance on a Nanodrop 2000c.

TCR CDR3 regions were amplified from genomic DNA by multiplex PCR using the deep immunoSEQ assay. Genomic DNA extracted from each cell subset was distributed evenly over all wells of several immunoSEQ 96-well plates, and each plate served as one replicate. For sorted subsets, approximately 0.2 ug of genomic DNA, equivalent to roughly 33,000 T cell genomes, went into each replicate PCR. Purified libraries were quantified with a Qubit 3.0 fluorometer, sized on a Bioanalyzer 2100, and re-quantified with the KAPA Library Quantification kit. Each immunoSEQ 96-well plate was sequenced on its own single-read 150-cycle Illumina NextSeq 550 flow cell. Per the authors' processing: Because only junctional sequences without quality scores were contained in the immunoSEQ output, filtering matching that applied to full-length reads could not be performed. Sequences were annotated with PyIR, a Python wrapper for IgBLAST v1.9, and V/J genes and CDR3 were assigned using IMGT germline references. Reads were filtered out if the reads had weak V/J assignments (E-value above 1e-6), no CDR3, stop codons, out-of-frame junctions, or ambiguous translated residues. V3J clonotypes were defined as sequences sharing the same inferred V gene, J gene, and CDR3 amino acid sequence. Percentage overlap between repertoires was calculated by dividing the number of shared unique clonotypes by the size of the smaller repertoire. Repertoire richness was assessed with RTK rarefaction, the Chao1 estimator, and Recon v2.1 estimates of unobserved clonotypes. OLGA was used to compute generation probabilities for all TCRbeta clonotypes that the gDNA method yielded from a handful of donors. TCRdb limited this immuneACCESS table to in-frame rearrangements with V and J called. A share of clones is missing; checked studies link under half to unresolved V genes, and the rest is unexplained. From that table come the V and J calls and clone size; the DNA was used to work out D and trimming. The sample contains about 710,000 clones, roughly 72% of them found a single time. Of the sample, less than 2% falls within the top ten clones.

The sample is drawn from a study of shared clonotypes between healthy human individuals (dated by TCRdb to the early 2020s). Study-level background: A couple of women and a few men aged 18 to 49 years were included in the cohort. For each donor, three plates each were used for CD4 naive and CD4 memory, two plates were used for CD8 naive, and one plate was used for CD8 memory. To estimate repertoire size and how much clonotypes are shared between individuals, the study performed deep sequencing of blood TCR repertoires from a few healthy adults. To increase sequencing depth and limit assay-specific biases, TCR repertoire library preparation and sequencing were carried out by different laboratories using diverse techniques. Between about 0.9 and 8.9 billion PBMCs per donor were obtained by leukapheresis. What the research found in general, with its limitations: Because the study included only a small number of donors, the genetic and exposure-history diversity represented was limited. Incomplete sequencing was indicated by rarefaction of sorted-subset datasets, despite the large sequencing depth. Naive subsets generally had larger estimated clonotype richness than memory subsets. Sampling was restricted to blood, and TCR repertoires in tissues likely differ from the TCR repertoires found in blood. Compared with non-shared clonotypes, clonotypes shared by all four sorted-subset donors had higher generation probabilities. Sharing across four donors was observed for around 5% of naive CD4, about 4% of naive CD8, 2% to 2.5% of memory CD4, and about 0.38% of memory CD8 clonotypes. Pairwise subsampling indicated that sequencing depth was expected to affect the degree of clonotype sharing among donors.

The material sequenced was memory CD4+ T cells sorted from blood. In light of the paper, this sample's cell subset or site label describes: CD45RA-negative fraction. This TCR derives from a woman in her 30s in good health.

In nucleotide form, the sequence is TGTGCCAGCAGCCCTCTCAATCAGCCCCAGCATTTT. This codes for CASSPLNQPQHF. The V and J segments used are TRBV27 and TRBJ1-5; no D gene is confidently identified. From cysteine to phenylalanine, the CDR3 is 12 amino acids long. Just the 36-base CDR3 DNA is kept, in frame starting at base 1. CDR1 and CDR2 were assigned from the germline V gene (reference sequence) as MNHEY and SMNVEV. The junction shows trimming of 6 bases on V and 3 bases on J, plus 6 bases between the germline ends.